The 25 T cell receptor beta chains listed next were all sequenced from one sample in a study of blood T cells in healthy people across ages. The use of a sample-barcoded 5' primer and a J-beta primer mix characterized a second PCR of roughly 6 to 11 cycles. TCRdb re-derived calls from the 5' RACE reads in MiXCR, one entry per CDR3 protein. There are hundreds of thousands of distinct CDR3 sequences in the sample; under 25% occur only once, and 3% to 4% lies in the top ten. Source material: blood. Receptors were obtained from a man between 65 and 85 years old in good health.

CDR3 bases: TGCGCCAGCAGCGAGGGACAGGGAATAAACGAGCAGTACTTC. Its protein is CASSEGQGINEQYF. This rearrangement joins TRBV5-1 to TRBJ2-7; TRBD1 matches 9 bases. Germline-derived CDR1 and CDR2 are SGHRS and YFSETQ. V lost 4 bases, J lost 5 bases, and 7 bases stayed unmatched. The CDR3 spans 14 residues.

This clonotype has ten or more counts. This rearrangement joins TRBV20-1 to TRBJ2-5; D gene ambiguous. The germline V gene encodes CDR1 DFQATT and CDR2 SNEGSKA (reference sequence). The CDR3 has 13 residues. V was trimmed by 5 bases and J by 2 bases, leaving 12 bases between them. CDR3 region: CSAYDPNQETQYF. CDR3 DNA: TGCAGTGCTTACGACCCCAATCAAGAGACCCAGTACTTC.

This clonotype turned up a few times. The chain carries TRBV5-1 and TRBJ1-2, with TRBD1 matching over 9 bases. J gave up 2 bases and V 4 bases, and 6 bases lay outside the gene matches. The CDR3 is 15 residues long. Per the germline V gene, CDR1 is SGHRS and CDR2 is YFSETQ. CDR3 amino acids: CASSTGQGKNYGYTF. The DNA of the CDR3 is TGCGCCAGCAGCACTGGACAGGGGAAGAACTATGGCTACACCTTC.

This clonotype was detected only a few times. The V call is TRBV2, the J call TRBJ2-5, with 9 bases fitting TRBD2. Germline assignment: CDR1 SNHLY and CDR2 FYNNEI. V lost 4 bases, J lost 3 bases, and 6 bases stayed unmatched. This CDR3 contains 15 residues. The DNA for the CDR3 is TGTGCCAGCAGTGGACAAGCGGGAGGCGAAGAGACCCAGTACTTC. The encoded protein is CASSGQAGGEETQYF.

This clonotype has only a few counts. The genes are TRBV6-1 and TRBJ2-7; D is ambiguous. The CDR3 consists of 13 residues. Trimming took 2 bases from V and 6 from J, leaving 11 bases between them. Germline CDR1 is MNHNS and CDR2 is SASEGT. DNA for the CDR3: TGTGCCAGCAGTGAATACATTCTGGGCGAGCAGTACTTC. It translates to CASSEYILGEQYF.

The gene calls are TRBV20-1 and TRBJ2-1; D is uncertain. Germline CDR1 DFQATT, CDR2 SNEGSKA (reference sequence). The V end lost 0 bases, the J end lost 0 bases, and 18 bases lay between the germline ends. The CDR3 has 18 amino acids. The CDR3: CSARDRPSPLGSYNEQFF. Written as DNA, the CDR3 is TGCAGTGCTAGAGATCGCCCTTCCCCTCTCGGCTCCTACAATGAGCAGTTCTTC.

This clonotype was counted only a few times. The chain joins TRBV25-1 to TRBJ1-3; no clear D. This CDR3 has 11 residues. Trimming removed 10 bases from V and 0 bases from J, with 4 bases in between. The germline V gene has CDR1 MGHDK and CDR2 SYGVNS. The CDR3 loop is CAISSGNTIYF. The CDR3 DNA reads TGTGCCATAAGCTCTGGAAACACCATATATTTT.

This clonotype was observed a handful of times. The chain uses TRBV9 and TRBJ2-5; D may match TRBD1 or TRBD2 (6 bases each). V gave up 4 bases and J gave up 3 bases, with 13 bases separating them. This CDR3 is built from 14 residues. The germline gives CDR1 SGDLS, CDR2 YYNGEE. The CDR3 sequence: CASSPGGTKETQYF. The DNA for the CDR3 is TGTGCCAGCAGCCCCGGGGGCACTAAAGAGACCCAGTACTTC.

The V gene is TRBV27, the J gene TRBJ2-2; 9 bases agree with TRBD2. Germline trimming cut 11 bases from V and 4 bases from J; bases unmatched to any gene: 8. The CDR3 is 14 residues long. Germline loops: CDR1 MNHEY, CDR2 SMNVEV (reference sequence). The chain's CDR3 is CAGTTSGFTGELFF. The CDR3 coding sequence is TGTGCCGGCACTACTAGCGGGTTCACCGGGGAGCTGTTTTTT.

The J gene is TRBJ2-7, the V gene TRBV20-1, with D possibly matching TRBD1 (7 bases). The CDR3 has 14 amino acids. V was trimmed by 3 bases and J by 2 bases, leaving 14 bases between them. The V gene's germline CDR1 is DFQATT and CDR2 SNEGSKA (reference sequence). CDR3 amino acids: CSASRRGRTYEQYF. The CDR3 DNA follows: TGCAGTGCTAGTCGGAGGGGGCGGACCTACGAGCAGTACTTC.

The V call is TRBV6-5, the J call TRBJ2-4, with 9 bases aligning to TRBD1. The CDR3 contains 20 residues. Trimming took 2 bases from V and 3 from J; bases not matched to a gene: 17. Germline CDR1 and CDR2: MNHEY and SVGAGI. CDR3 protein: CASSYGSSGTGYWDKNIQYF. CDR3 nucleotide sequence: TGTGCCAGCAGTTACGGTTCTTCAGGGACAGGGTATTGGGACAAAAACATTCAGTACTTC.

This chain uses TRBV7-2 with TRBJ2-3; 7 bases agree with TRBD2. Unmatched junction bases numbered 7, after V lost 0 bases and J lost 4 bases. Germline V lookup: CDR1 SGHTA, CDR2 FQGNSA. CDR3 length: 16 residues. The CDR3 DNA sequence: TGTGCCAGCAGCTTAGCGTTCCGGGAGGCGGCAGATACGCAGTATTTT. It translates to CASSLAFREAADTQYF.

This clonotype was seen more than once but under ten times. This chain joins TRBV24-1 and TRBJ2-5; D ambiguous. Trimming took 6 bases from V and 0 from J, leaving 16 bases between them. The CDR3 covers 16 residues. In germline, CDR1 is KGHDR, CDR2 SFDVKD. The CDR3 region is CATSQLRFGYQETQYF. CDR3 nucleotide sequence: TGTGCCACCAGTCAGCTCAGGTTCGGGTACCAAGAGACCCAGTACTTC.

The rearrangement joins TRBV20-1 to TRBJ2-1, with 8 bases matching TRBD2. V was clipped by 6 bases and J by 8 bases; unmatched bases: 6. This CDR3 has 12 amino acids. Germline CDR1 reads DFQATT; CDR2 reads SNEGSKA (reference sequence). The CDR3 loop reads CSASGRRDEQFF. The CDR3 nucleotides are TGCAGTGCAAGCGGGAGAAGGGATGAGCAGTTCTTC.

In this sample, this clonotype turned up a few times. J is TRBJ2-7 and V is TRBV20-1; D not certain. Germline loops: CDR1 DFQATT, CDR2 SNEGSKA (reference sequence). V was clipped by 1 base and J by 3 bases, with 10 bases between them. The CDR3 sequence is 13 residues long. The CDR3 nucleotides read TGCAGTGCTAGAGCAGCAAAGAGCTACGAGCAGTACTTC. Translated, it gives CSARAAKSYEQYF.

V and J are TRBV20-1 and TRBJ2-5, with D perhaps matching TRBD1 (6 bases). Germline V gene data show CDR1 as DFQATT and CDR2 as SNEGSKA (reference sequence). Trimming stripped 0 bases from V and 4 bases from J, with 18 bases between. This CDR3 comprises 16 residues. CDR3 sequence (DNA): TGCAGTGCTAGAGAAGGGGTACAGGGTTGGAGAGAGACCCAGTACTTC. It encodes CSAREGVQGWRETQYF.

On this clonotype: This may come from a read error, since a much larger clone is one base off. The chain joins TRBV3-1 to TRBJ1-1; 7 nucleotides match TRBD1. The germline CDR1 and CDR2 sequences are LGHDT and YNNKEL (reference sequence). This CDR3 spans 13 amino acids. CDR3 amino acids: CARSQGVRTEAFF. The CDR3, as DNA: TGTGCCAGAAGCCAGGGGGTCAGGACTGAAGCTTTCTTT.

A few counts support this clonotype. The chain uses TRBV10-3 and TRBJ2-7; 7 nucleotides match TRBD1. J was trimmed by 5 bases and V by 10 bases; bases with no gene match: 8. Per the germline V gene, CDR1 is ENHRY and CDR2 is SYGVKD. The CDR3 totals 12 residues. The CDR3 DNA reads TGTGCCACTTCAGGGACAGAAAACGAGCAGTACTTC. This translates into CATSGTENEQYF.

This clonotype was counted once. This sequence joins TRBV29-1 and TRBJ2-2; TRBD2 matches at 7 bases. CDR3 size: 12 residues. Germline V gives CDR1 SQVTM, CDR2 ANQGSEA. The V gene end was trimmed by 6 bases and the J gene end by 5 bases; junction bases not matched to a gene: 3. This chain's CDR3 is CSVTRETGELFF. CDR3 coding DNA: TGCAGCGTCACGCGGGAGACCGGGGAGCTGTTTTTT.

The chain recombines TRBV29-1 with TRBJ2-3; unclear D gene. With 2 bases removed from V and 2 bases from J, the gap between germline ends came to 5 bases. Germline V CDR1 and CDR2: SQVTM, ANQGSEA. The CDR3 consists of 12 residues. The CDR3 nucleotides read TGCAGCGTTGAATCCGCCACAGATACGCAGTATTTT. Translating gives CSVESATDTQYF.

The table lists this clonotype with a count of one. The chain couples TRBV28 to TRBJ2-5; D is undetermined. CDR3 length equals 14 residues. Germline assignment: CDR1 MDHEN and CDR2 SYDVKM. V was pared by 6 bases and J by 5 bases, with 16 bases between. CDR3 protein: CASSPSAPEETQYF. The CDR3 DNA sequence: TGTGCCAGCAGCCCCAGTGCCCCTGAGGAGACCCAGTACTTC.

This clonotype occurred once. V is TRBV6-5 and J is TRBJ2-1; D is perhaps TRBD1 (6 bases). Germline V lookup: CDR1 MNHEY, CDR2 SVGAGI. V gave up 0 bases and J gave up 3 bases, with 15 bases separating them. The CDR3 spans 17 residues. DNA for the CDR3: TGTGCCAGCAGTTACTCTCAGGGGACGTACTTCTACAATGAGCAGTTCTTC. Translating it yields CASSYSQGTYFYNEQFF.

In its sample, this clonotype was seen a few times. This chain connects TRBV2 to TRBJ2-1; 9 positions agree with TRBD1. Germline V gives CDR1 SNHLY, CDR2 FYNNEI. The CDR3 length is 15 residues. V was clipped by 4 bases and J by 2 bases; unmatched bases: 3. The CDR3 sequence is CASSADRGAYNEQFF. DNA of the CDR3: TGTGCCAGCAGTGCCGACAGGGGGGCCTACAATGAGCAGTTCTTC.

There are a few counts of this clonotype. CDR3 loop: CASSGQGPRNTEAFF. In nucleotides, the CDR3 is TGTGCCAGCAGTGGACAGGGTCCCAGGAACACTGAAGCTTTCTTT. The chain recombines TRBV2 with TRBJ1-1, with 7 bases lining up with TRBD1. The germline CDR1 and CDR2 sequences are SNHLY and FYNNEI. V was clipped by 4 bases and J by 1 base; unmatched bases: 6. The CDR3 totals 15 residues.

V and J are TRBV5-1 and TRBJ2-5; TRBD1 aligns across 7 bases. V was clipped by 2 bases and J by 2 bases; unmatched bases: 3. This CDR3 spans 14 amino acids. Germline V lookup: CDR1 SGHRS, CDR2 YFSETQ. CDR3 sequence: CASSFGQVQETQYF. CDR3 sequence (DNA): TGCGCCAGCAGCTTCGGACAGGTACAAGAGACCCAGTACTTC.